These 14 T cell receptor beta chains were sequenced from one sample in a study of T cell responses to AZD1222 COVID-19 vaccine. TCRdb's table, derived via immunoSEQ multiplex PCR, lists solely in-frame clones and lacks some. The sample records 30,000 to 35,000 clones, around three quarters being singletons. Sequences were derived from peripheral blood, sampled 28 days after the second AZD1222 dose. The receptors come from an adult who received the AZD1222 COVID-19 vaccine.

The CDR3 sequence is CASSPYGGQETQYF. CDR3 bases: TGTGCCAGCAGCCCATACGGCGGACAAGAGACCCAGTACTTC. The J gene is TRBJ2-5, the V gene TRBV7-2; D unresolved. Germline values: CDR1 SGHTA, CDR2 FQGNSA. V was trimmed by 5 bases and J by 2 bases, leaving 12 bases between them. The CDR3 length is 14 residues. The whole variable domain, filled in from reference TRBV7-2 and TRBJ2-5, reads GAGVSQSPSNKVTEKGKDVELRCDPISGHTALYWYRQSLGQGLEFLIYFQGNSAPDKSGLPSDRFSAERTGGSVSTLTIQRTQQEDSAVYLCASSPYGGQETQYFGPGTRLLVL.

This clone was seen just once. The genes are TRBV19 and TRBJ2-3; 12 nucleotides match TRBD2. Germline values: CDR1 LNHDA, CDR2 SQIVND (reference sequence). The CDR3 has 18 residues. Trimming cost V 2 bases and J 2 bases; bases outside gene matches: 8. CDR3 region: CASSISTLAGGPTDTQYF. DNA of the CDR3: TGTGCCAGTAGTATAAGTACCCTAGCGGGGGGGCCCACAGATACGCAGTATTTT.

The V gene is TRBV19, the J gene TRBJ1-5; the D is unclear. Trimming pared 5 bases from V and 1 base from J, leaving 15 bases between. The CDR3 extends over 16 amino acids. Germline-derived CDR1 and CDR2 are LNHDA and SQIVND (reference sequence). The CDR3 region has the DNA TGTGCCAGTAGTTTCTATGGGGAGATGAGCAATCAGCCCCAGCATTTT. Its translation is CASSFYGEMSNQPQHF.

The rearrangement joins TRBV5-1 to TRBJ2-3; D not resolved. Deletions cut 2 bases from V and 0 bases from J, with 10 bases between. Germline CDR1 reads SGHRS; CDR2 reads YFSETQ. This CDR3 comprises 15 residues. CDR3 region: CASSFGRRSTDTQYF. For the CDR3, the DNA is TGCGCCAGCAGCTTTGGGCGGCGCAGCACAGATACGCAGTATTTT.

This chain uses TRBV7-6 with TRBJ1-2, with TRBD1 matching over 7 bases. The V gene end was trimmed by 5 bases and the J gene end by 7 bases; junction bases not matched to a gene: 16. The CDR3 is made up of 16 amino acids. The germline V gene has CDR1 SGHVS and CDR2 FNYEAQ. Written as DNA, the CDR3 is TGTGCCAGCAGCCTATACAGACAGGGAGGTATAAGTGGCTACACCTTC. It specifies CASSLYRQGGISGYTF.

The J gene is TRBJ2-1, the V gene TRBV13, with 14 positions matching TRBD2. Germline V lookup: CDR1 PRHDT, CDR2 FYEKMQ (reference sequence). This CDR3 has 17 residues. With 4 bases clipped from V and 4 bases from J, the junction kept 6 bases outside the gene matches. The CDR3 DNA sequence: TGTGCCAGCAGCTCCCAGACTAGCGGGGGGGCTTACAATGAGCAGTTCTTC. Protein sequence: CASSSQTSGGAYNEQFF.

This chain uses TRBV13 with TRBJ2-5; no clear D gene. This CDR3 is built from 14 residues. Germline V gene data show CDR1 as PRHDT and CDR2 as FYEKMQ (reference sequence). The germline V and J ends were trimmed by 1 base and 7 bases, with 13 bases remaining between them. The CDR3 loop is CASSLAGPTGTQYF. CDR3 DNA: TGTGCCAGCAGCTTAGCCGGCCCCACGGGGACCCAGTACTTC.

This sequence joins TRBV6-5 and TRBJ2-2, with 10 bases fitting TRBD1. This CDR3 contains 14 residues. J was trimmed by 6 bases and V by 7 bases; bases with no gene match: 5. Germline V gene lookup returns CDR1 MNHEY and CDR2 SVGAGI. CDR3 protein: CASMRGQGSGELFF. CDR3 in DNA: TGTGCCAGCATGCGGGGACAGGGGTCCGGGGAGCTGTTTTTT.

V and J are TRBV5-5 and TRBJ2-1, with D perhaps given as TRBD1 or TRBD2 (5 bases each). Trimming shortened V by 3 bases and J by 15 bases, and 19 bases separated the two germline ends. The CDR3 loop spans 13 amino acids. In germline, CDR1 is SGHKS, CDR2 YYEKEE (reference sequence). The CDR3 region is CASSSTPGASWFF. The CDR3 nucleotides are TGTGCCAGCAGCTCGACCCCCGGGGCATCTTGGTTCTTC.

The chain has TRBV10-1 and TRBJ2-7, with a possible D match to TRBD1 (6 bases). The ends were cut back, 4 bases at V and 6 bases at J, with 16 bases in the middle. Germline V CDR1 and CDR2: WNHNN, SYGVQD (reference sequence). The CDR3 is 14 residues long. The CDR3 DNA reads as TGCGCCAGCAGTGGGGGATTCAAAGGGGGCGAGCAGTACTTC. Protein sequence: CASSGGFKGGEQYF.

This clone was picked up a small number of times. Here the CDR3 DNA reads TGTGCCAGCTCTACTGACCTTACGGGCAATCAGCCCCAGCATTTT. It encodes CASSTDLTGNQPQHF. The chain links TRBV18 to TRBJ1-5; no reliable D call. CDR1 KGHSH and CDR2 LQKENI come from the germline V gene. The CDR3 runs to 15 residues. The V and J ends lost 6 bases and 2 bases respectively, with 14 bases between them.

The chain joins TRBV2 to TRBJ1-1, with D possibly being TRBD1 (5 bases). Trimming took off 1 base at V and 12 bases at J, with 15 bases between the two ends. Germline CDR1 is SNHLY and CDR2 is FYNNEI. This CDR3 is built from 13 residues. In nucleotides, the CDR3 is TGTGCCAGCAGTGAAGGCAGGGTAATTATGTCTTTCTTT. This codes for CASSEGRVIMSFF.

The V call is TRBV7-2, the J call TRBJ2-7, with 9 nucleotides matching TRBD1. The CDR3 is 16 amino acids. The germline V gene has CDR1 SGHTA and CDR2 FQGNSA. The V and J ends lost 5 bases and 0 bases, in that order; junction bases with no gene match: 8. The CDR3 DNA reads TGTGCCAGCAGCCCAACAGGGGGCTGGAGCTCCTACGAGCAGTACTTC. Residues: CASSPTGGWSSYEQYF.

The rearrangement joins TRBV4-2 to TRBJ2-2, with 10 bases lining up with TRBD2. The junction had 3 bases not matched to a gene; V was cut back by 1 base and J by 1 base. There are 17 residues in the CDR3. CDR1 LGHNA and CDR2 YNFKEQ come from the germline V gene. CDR3 sequence: CASSQALAGENTGELFF. Here the CDR3 DNA reads TGTGCCAGCAGCCAAGCGCTAGCGGGGGAGAACACCGGGGAGCTGTTTTTT.